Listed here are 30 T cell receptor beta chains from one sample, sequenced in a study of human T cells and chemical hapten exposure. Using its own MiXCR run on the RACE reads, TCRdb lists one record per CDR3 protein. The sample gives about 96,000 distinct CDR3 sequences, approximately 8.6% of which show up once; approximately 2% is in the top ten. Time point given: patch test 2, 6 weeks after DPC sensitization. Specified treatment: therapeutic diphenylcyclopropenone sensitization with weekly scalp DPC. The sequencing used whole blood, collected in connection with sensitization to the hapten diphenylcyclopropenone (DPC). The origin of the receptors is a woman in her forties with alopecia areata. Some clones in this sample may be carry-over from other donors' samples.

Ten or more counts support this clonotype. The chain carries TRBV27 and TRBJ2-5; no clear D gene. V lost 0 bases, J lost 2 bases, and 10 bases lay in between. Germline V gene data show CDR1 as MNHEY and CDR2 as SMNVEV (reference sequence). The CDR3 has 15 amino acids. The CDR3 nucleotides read TGTGCCAGCAGTTTATCGGGGTGGGGACAAGAGACCCAGTACTTC. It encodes CASSLSGWGQETQYF.

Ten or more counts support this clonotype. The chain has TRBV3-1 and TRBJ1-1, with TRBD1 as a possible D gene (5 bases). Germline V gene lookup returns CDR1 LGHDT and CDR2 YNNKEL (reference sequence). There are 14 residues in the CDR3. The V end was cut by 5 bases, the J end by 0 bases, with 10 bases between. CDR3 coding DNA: TGTGCCAGCAGCTCTTTGGGGCTGAACACTGAAGCTTTCTTT. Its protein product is CASSSLGLNTEAFF.

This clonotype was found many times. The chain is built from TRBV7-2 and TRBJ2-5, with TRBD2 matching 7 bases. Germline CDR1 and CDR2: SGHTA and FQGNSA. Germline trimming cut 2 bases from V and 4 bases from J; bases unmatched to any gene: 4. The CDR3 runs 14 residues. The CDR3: CASSLPGRVETQYF. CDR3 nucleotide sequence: TGTGCCAGCAGCTTACCAGGGAGGGTAGAGACCCAGTACTTC.

DNA for the CDR3: TGTGCCAGCAGTGAAGGCTCGGGCGGGATCTGGCTCAACACTGAAGCTTTCTTT. This codes for CASSEGSGGIWLNTEAFF. This sequence joins TRBV2 and TRBJ1-1; D gene ambiguous. The V gene lost 1 base and the J gene lost 2 bases, with 20 bases spanning the gap. The CDR3 consists of 18 residues. Germline V gene data show CDR1 as SNHLY and CDR2 as FYNNEI. Looking up the rest from reference TRBV2 and TRBJ1-1 gives the full variable domain: EPEVTQTPSHQVTQMGQEVILRCVPISNHLYFYWYRQILGQKVEFLVSFYNNEISEKSEIFDDQFSVERPDGSNFTLKIRSTKLEDSAMYFCASSEGSGGIWLNTEAFFGQGTRLTVV.

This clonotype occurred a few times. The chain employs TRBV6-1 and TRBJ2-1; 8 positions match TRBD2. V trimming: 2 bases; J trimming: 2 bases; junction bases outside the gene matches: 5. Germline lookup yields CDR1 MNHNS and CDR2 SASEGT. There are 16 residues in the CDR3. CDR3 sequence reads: CASSERGGVAYNEQFF. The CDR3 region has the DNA TGTGCCAGCAGTGAACGGGGGGGAGTAGCCTACAATGAGCAGTTCTTC.

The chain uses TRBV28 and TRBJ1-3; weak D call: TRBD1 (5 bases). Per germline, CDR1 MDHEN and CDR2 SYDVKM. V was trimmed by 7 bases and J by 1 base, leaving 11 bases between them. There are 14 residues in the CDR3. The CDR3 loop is CASNGGVSGNTIYF. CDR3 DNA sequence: TGTGCCAGCAATGGGGGGGTGTCTGGAAACACCATATATTTT.

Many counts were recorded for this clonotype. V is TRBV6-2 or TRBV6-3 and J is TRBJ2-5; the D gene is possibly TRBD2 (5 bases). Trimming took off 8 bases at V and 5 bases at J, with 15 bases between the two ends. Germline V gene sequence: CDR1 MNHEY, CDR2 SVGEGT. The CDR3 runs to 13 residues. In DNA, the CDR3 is TGTGCCAGCGCGGGCCGGCGTCGGGAGACCCAGTACTTC. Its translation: CASAGRRRETQYF.

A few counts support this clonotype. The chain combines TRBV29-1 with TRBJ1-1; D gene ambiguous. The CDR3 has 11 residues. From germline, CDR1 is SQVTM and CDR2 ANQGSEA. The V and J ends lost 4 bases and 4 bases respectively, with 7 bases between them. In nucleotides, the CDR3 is TGCAGCGTTGTTTCGGGCACTGAAGCTTTCTTT. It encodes CSVVSGTEAFF.

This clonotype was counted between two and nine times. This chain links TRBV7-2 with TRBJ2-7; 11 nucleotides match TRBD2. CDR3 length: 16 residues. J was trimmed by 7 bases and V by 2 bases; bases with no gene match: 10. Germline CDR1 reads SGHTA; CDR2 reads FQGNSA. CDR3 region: CASSLSLAGGPREQYF. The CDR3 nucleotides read TGTGCCAGCAGCTTAAGTTTAGCGGGAGGGCCGCGAGAGCAGTACTTC.

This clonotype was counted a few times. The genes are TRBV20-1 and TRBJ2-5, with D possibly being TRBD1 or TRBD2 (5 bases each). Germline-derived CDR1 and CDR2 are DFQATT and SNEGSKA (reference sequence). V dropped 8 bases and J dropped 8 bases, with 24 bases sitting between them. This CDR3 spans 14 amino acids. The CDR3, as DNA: TGCAGTTTACCCATTTCGGGACGGCTGGGTACCCAGTACTTC. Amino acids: CSLPISGRLGTQYF.

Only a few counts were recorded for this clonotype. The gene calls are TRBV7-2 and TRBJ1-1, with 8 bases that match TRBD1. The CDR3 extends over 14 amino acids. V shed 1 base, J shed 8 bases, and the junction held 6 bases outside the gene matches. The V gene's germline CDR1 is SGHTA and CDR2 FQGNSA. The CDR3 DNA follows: TGTGCCAGCAGCTTAGGGGGACAGGCCAGGGAAGCTTTCTTT. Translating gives CASSLGGQAREAFF.

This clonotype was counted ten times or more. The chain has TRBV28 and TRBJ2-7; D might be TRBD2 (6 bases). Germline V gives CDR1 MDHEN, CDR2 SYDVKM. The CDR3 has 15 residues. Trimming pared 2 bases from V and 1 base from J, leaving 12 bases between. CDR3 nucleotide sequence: TGTGCCAGCAGTTTAGCGGGGTCCCTTTCCTACGAGCAGTACTTC. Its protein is CASSLAGSLSYEQYF.

CDR3 in amino acids: CASSSLFRTSGRGVHEQFF. The CDR3 region has the DNA TGTGCCAGCAGCTCGTTATTCCGGACTAGCGGGAGAGGGGTCCATGAGCAGTTCTTC. This rearrangement joins TRBV7-6 to TRBJ2-1; 13 nucleotides agree with TRBD2. Germline CDR1 reads SGHVS; CDR2 reads FNYEAQ. This CDR3 spans 19 amino acids. The ends lost 4 bases at V and 8 bases at J; junction bases unmatched: 17.

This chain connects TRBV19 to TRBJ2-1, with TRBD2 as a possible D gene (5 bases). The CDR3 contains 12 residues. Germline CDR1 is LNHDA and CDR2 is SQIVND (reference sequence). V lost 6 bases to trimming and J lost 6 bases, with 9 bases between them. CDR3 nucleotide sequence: TGTGCCAGTAGGACTACTTTCAATGAGCAGTTCTTC. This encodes CASRTTFNEQFF.

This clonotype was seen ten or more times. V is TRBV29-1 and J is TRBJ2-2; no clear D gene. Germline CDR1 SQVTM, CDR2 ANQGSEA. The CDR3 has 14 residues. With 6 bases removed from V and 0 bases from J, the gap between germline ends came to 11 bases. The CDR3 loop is CSVRPDTNTGELFF. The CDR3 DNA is TGCAGCGTCAGGCCGGATACGAACACCGGGGAGCTGTTTTTT.

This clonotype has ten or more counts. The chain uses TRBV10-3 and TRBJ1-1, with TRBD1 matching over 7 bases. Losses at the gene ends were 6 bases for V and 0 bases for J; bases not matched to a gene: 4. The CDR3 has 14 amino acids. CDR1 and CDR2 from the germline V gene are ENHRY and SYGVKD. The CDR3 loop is CAISPTGLNTEAFF. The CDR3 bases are TGTGCCATCAGCCCGACAGGGCTGAACACTGAAGCTTTCTTT.

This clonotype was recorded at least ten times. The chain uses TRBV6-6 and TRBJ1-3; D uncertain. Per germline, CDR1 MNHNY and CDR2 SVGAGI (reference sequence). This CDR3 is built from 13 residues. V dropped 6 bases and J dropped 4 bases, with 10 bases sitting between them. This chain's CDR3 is CASSFTTGNTIYF. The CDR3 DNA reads TGTGCCAGCAGCTTCACGACGGGAAACACCATATATTTT.

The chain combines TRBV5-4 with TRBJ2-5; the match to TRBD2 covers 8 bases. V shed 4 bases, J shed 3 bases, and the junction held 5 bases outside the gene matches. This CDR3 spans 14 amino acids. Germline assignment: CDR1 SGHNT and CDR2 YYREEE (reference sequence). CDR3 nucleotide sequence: TGTGCCAGCAGCACACTAGCGGCTAAAGAGACCCAGTACTTC. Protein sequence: CASSTLAAKETQYF.

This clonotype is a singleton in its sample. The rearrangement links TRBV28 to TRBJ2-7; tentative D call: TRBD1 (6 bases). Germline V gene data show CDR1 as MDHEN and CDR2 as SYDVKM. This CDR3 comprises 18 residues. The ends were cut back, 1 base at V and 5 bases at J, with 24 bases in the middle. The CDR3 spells CASSLSAGAVSPRNEQYF. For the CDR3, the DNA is TGTGCCAGCAGTTTATCGGCAGGGGCGGTCTCTCCCAGGAACGAGCAGTACTTC.

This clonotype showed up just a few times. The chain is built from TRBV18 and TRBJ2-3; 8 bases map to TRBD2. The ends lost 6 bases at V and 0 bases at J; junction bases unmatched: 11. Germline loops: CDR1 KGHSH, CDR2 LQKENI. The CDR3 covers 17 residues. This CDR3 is CASSPALAGWSTDTQYF. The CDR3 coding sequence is TGTGCCAGCTCCCCCGCCTTAGCGGGATGGAGCACAGATACGCAGTATTTT.

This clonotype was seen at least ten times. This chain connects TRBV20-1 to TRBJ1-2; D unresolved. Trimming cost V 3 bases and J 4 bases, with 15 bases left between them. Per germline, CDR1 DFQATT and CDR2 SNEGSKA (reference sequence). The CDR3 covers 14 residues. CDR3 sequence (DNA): TGCAGTGCTAGGAAGGGCCCTTACATCTATGGCTACACCTTC. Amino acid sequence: CSARKGPYIYGYTF.

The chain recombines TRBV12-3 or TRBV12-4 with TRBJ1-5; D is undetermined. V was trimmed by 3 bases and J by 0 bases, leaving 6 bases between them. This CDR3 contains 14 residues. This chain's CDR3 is CASSFGVSNQPQHF. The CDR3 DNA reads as TGTGCCAGCAGTTTCGGGGTTAGCAATCAGCCCCAGCATTTT.

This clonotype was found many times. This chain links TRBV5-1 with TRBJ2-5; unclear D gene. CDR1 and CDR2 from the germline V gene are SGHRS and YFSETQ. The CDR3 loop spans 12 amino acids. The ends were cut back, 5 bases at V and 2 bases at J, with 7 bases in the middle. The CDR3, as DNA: TGCGCCAGCAGAGAAAGTCAAGAGACCCAGTACTTC. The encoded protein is CASRESQETQYF.

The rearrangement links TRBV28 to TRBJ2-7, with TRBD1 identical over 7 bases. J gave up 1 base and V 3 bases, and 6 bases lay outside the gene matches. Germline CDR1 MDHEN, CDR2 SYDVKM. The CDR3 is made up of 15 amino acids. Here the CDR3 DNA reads TGTGCCAGCAGTTTCAGGGGGACACAGTCCTACGAGCAGTACTTC. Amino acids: CASSFRGTQSYEQYF.

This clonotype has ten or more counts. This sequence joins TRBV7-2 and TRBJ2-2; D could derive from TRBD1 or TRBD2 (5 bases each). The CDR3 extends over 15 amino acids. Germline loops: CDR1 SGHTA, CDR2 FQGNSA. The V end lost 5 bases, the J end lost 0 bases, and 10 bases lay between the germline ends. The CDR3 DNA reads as TGTGCCAGCAGCCAGGGACCGGCGAACACCGGGGAGCTGTTTTTT. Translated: CASSQGPANTGELFF.

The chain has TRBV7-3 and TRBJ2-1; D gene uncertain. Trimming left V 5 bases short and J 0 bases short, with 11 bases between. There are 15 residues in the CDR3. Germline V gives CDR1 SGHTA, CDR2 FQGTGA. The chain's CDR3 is CASSETPASYNEQFF. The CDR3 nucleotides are TGTGCCAGCAGCGAGACCCCGGCCTCCTACAATGAGCAGTTCTTC.

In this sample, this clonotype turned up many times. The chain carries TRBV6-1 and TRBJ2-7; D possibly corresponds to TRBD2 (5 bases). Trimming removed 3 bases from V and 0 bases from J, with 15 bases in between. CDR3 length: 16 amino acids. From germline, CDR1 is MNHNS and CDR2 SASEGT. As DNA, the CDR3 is TGTGCCAGCAGTGACCCCTGGGCGGGCCTCTCCTACGAGCAGTACTTC. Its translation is CASSDPWAGLSYEQYF.

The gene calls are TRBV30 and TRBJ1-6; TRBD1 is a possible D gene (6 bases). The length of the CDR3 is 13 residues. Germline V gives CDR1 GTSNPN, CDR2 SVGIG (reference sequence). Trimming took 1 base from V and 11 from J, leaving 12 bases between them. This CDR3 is CAWSGQEGPPLHF. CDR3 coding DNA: TGTGCCTGGAGTGGACAGGAAGGGCCACCCCTCCACTTT. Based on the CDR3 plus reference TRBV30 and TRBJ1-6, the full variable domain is SQTIHQWPATLVQPVGSPLSLECTVEGTSNPNLYWYRQAAGRGLQLLFYSVGIGQISSEVPQNLSASRPQDRQFILSSKKLLLSDSGFYLCAWSGQEGPPLHFGNGTRLTVT.

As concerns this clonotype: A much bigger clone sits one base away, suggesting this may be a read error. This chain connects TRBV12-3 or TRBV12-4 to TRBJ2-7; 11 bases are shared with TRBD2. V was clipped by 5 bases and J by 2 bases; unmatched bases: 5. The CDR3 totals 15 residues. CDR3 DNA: TGTGCCAGCAGTGAGACTAGCGGGGATACCTACGAGCAGTACTTC. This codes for CASSETSGDTYEQYF.

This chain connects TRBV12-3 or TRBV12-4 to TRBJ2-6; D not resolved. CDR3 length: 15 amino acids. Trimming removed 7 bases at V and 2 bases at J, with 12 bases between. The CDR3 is CASTNPLPGANVLTF. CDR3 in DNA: TGTGCCAGCACCAACCCCCTACCTGGGGCCAACGTCCTGACTTTC.